This is a list of T cell receptor beta chains from one sample in a study of T cell changes during pregnancy in multiple sclerosis. Method: immunoSEQ multiplex PCR; TCRdb's copy keeps in-frame clones and lacks some. The data hold about 110,000 clones, with around 90% observed a single time. The material was peripheral blood, obtained after pregnancy. These receptors were obtained from a female donor with multiple sclerosis, enrolled in a pregnancy study. Each CDR3 is given with its conserved first and last residue. The order of the fields is D gene, clone size, V gene, CDR3 length, J gene, CDR3 protein, CDR3 DNA. A D gene is named only where the DNA matches it firmly. Expanded clones are given a class, and other clones once, few, many or no size at all.

D gene: -
clone size: -
V gene: TRBV7-9
CDR3 length: 13
J gene: TRBJ1-2
CDR3 protein: CASRLRGSRGYTF
CDR3 DNA: TGTGCCAGCAGGCTCCGGGGGAGTAGGGGCTACACCTTC

D gene: -
clone size: -
V gene: TRBV6-6
CDR3 length: 15
J gene: TRBJ1-1
CDR3 protein: CASSYGTGRGTEAFF
CDR3 DNA: TGTGCCAGCAGTTACGGTACAGGGCGAGGGACTGAAGCTTTCTTT

D gene: TRBD2
clone size: -
V gene: TRBV13
CDR3 length: 16
J gene: TRBJ2-3
CDR3 protein: CASSLSSGRSTDTQYF
CDR3 DNA: TGTGCCAGCAGCTTGTCTAGCGGGAGATCGACAGATACGCAGTATTTT

D gene: -
clone size: -
V gene: TRBV19
CDR3 length: 18
J gene: TRBJ2-2
CDR3 protein: CACRDRGSSGRAAGELFF
CDR3 DNA: TGTGCCTGCCGGGACAGGGGTTCAAGCGGGAGGGCGGCCGGGGAGCTGTTTTTT

D gene: TRBD2
clone size: -
V gene: TRBV5-1
CDR3 length: 17
J gene: TRBJ2-3
CDR3 protein: CASSKGLAGLPTDTQYF
CDR3 DNA: TGCGCCAGCAGCAAAGGACTAGCGGGATTACCCACAGATACGCAGTATTTT

D gene: -
clone size: -
V gene: TRBV14
CDR3 length: 14
J gene: TRBJ2-5
CDR3 protein: CASSAFGLDETQYF
CDR3 DNA: TGTGCCAGCAGCGCCTTCGGACTTGACGAGACCCAGTACTTC

D gene: TRBD1
clone size: -
V gene: TRBV28
CDR3 length: 14
J gene: TRBJ2-3
CDR3 protein: CASSRDSYTDTQYF
CDR3 DNA: TGTGCCAGCAGCCGGGACAGTTACACAGATACGCAGTATTTT

D gene: -
clone size: few
V gene: TRBV19
CDR3 length: 13
J gene: TRBJ1-2
CDR3 protein: CASSMAGWVGYTF
CDR3 DNA: TGTGCCAGTAGTATGGCGGGATGGGTCGGCTACACCTTC

D gene: -
clone size: -
V gene: TRBV9
CDR3 length: 13
J gene: TRBJ1-5
CDR3 protein: CASSVELHQPQHF
CDR3 DNA: TGTGCCAGCAGCGTAGAACTGCATCAGCCCCAGCATTTT

D gene: TRBD1
clone size: -
V gene: TRBV7-9
CDR3 length: 16
J gene: TRBJ1-4
CDR3 protein: CASSYYRGIGVEKLFF
CDR3 DNA: TGTGCCAGCAGCTACTACAGGGGAATAGGGGTTGAAAAACTGTTTTTT

D gene: -
clone size: -
V gene: TRBV10-3
CDR3 length: 12
J gene: TRBJ1-1
CDR3 protein: CAIRQVNTEAFF
CDR3 DNA: TGTGCCATCCGGCAGGTGAACACTGAAGCTTTCTTT

D gene: TRBD2
clone size: -
V gene: TRBV7-3
CDR3 length: 15
J gene: TRBJ2-3
CDR3 protein: CASSLIASGADTQYF
CDR3 DNA: TGTGCCAGCAGCTTAATCGCTAGCGGGGCCGATACGCAGTATTTT

D gene: -
clone size: few
V gene: TRBV6-1
CDR3 length: 13
J gene: TRBJ1-1
CDR3 protein: CASSEAPGTEAFF
CDR3 DNA: TGTGCCAGCAGTGAAGCACCGGGCACTGAAGCTTTCTTT

D gene: TRBD1
clone size: -
V gene: TRBV4-2
CDR3 length: 16
J gene: TRBJ2-7
CDR3 protein: CASSHRTGQVTYEQYF
CDR3 DNA: TGTGCCAGCAGCCATCGGACAGGGCAAGTTACCTACGAGCAGTACTTC

D gene: -
clone size: -
V gene: TRBV21-1
CDR3 length: 15
J gene: TRBJ2-7
CDR3 protein: CASRGLAGGSYEQYF
CDR3 DNA: TGTGCCAGCAGGGGACTAGCGGGGGGGTCCTACGAGCAGTACTTC

D gene: TRBD1
clone size: once
V gene: TRBV28
CDR3 length: 15
J gene: TRBJ1-2
CDR3 protein: CASSELRDRGYGYTF
CDR3 DNA: TGTGCCAGCAGCGAGCTTCGGGACAGGGGCTATGGCTACACCTTC

D gene: TRBD2
clone size: -
V gene: TRBV7-2
CDR3 length: 17
J gene: TRBJ2-7
CDR3 protein: CASSQTNSGLAGGEQYF
CDR3 DNA: TGTGCCAGCAGCCAAACGAACTCGGGACTAGCGGGGGGCGAGCAGTACTTC

D gene: TRBD1
clone size: -
V gene: TRBV7-9
CDR3 length: 15
J gene: TRBJ1-6
CDR3 protein: CASSSRAGGDSPLHF
CDR3 DNA: TGTGCCAGCAGCTCCAGGGCAGGGGGCGATTCACCCCTCCACTTT

D gene: -
clone size: -
V gene: TRBV5-1
CDR3 length: 16
J gene: TRBJ2-3
CDR3 protein: CASSFTGPGGTDTQYF
CDR3 DNA: TGCGCCAGCAGCTTTACAGGGCCCGGTGGGACAGATACGCAGTATTTT

D gene: -
clone size: -
V gene: TRBV27
CDR3 length: 14
J gene: TRBJ2-5
CDR3 protein: CASSRASRRETQYF
CDR3 DNA: TGTGCCAGCAGCCGGGCCTCCCGGAGGGAGACCCAGTACTTC

D gene: -
clone size: once
V gene: TRBV27
CDR3 length: 13
J gene: TRBJ1-5
CDR3 protein: CASSSRQHQPQHF
CDR3 DNA: TGTGCCAGCAGTTCCCGACAGCATCAGCCCCAGCATTTT

D gene: -
clone size: -
V gene: TRBV5-1
CDR3 length: 14
J gene: TRBJ2-3
CDR3 protein: CASSLGQSTDTQYF
CDR3 DNA: TGCGCCAGCAGCTTGGGACAGAGCACAGATACGCAGTATTTT

D gene: -
clone size: few
V gene: TRBV7-3
CDR3 length: 13
J gene: TRBJ1-2
CDR3 protein: CASSLTALGPGTF
CDR3 DNA: TGTGCCAGCAGCTTAACGGCACTAGGACCTGGCACCTTC

D gene: -
clone size: -
V gene: TRBV6-1
CDR3 length: 14
J gene: TRBJ1-3
CDR3 protein: CASSDYISGNTIYF
CDR3 DNA: TGTGCCAGCAGTGACTATATCTCTGGAAACACCATATATTTT

D gene: -
clone size: -
V gene: TRBV10-3
CDR3 length: 13
J gene: TRBJ2-5
CDR3 protein: CAISPQGWETQYF
CDR3 DNA: TGTGCCATCAGTCCTCAGGGGTGGGAGACCCAGTACTTC

D gene: -
clone size: -
V gene: TRBV19
CDR3 length: 16
J gene: TRBJ2-5
CDR3 protein: CASSIGPGHPMETQYF
CDR3 DNA: TGTGCCAGTAGTATAGGCCCCGGACACCCGATGGAGACCCAGTACTTC

D gene: TRBD2
clone size: -
V gene: TRBV5-1
CDR3 length: 14
J gene: TRBJ2-7
CDR3 protein: CASSELAGGYEQYF
CDR3 DNA: TGCGCCAGCAGCGAACTAGCGGGGGGGTACGAGCAGTACTTC

D gene: -
clone size: -
V gene: TRBV7-9
CDR3 length: 15
J gene: TRBJ1-1
CDR3 protein: CASSLGRGELTEAFF
CDR3 DNA: TGTGCCAGCAGCTTAGGGCGGGGGGAGTTGACTGAAGCTTTCTTT

D gene: TRBD1
clone size: -
V gene: TRBV5-1
CDR3 length: 14
J gene: TRBJ2-7
CDR3 protein: CASSSQGNHYEQYF
CDR3 DNA: TGCGCCAGCAGCTCACAGGGGAATCACTACGAGCAGTACTTC

D gene: -
clone size: once
V gene: TRBV10-3
CDR3 length: 13
J gene: TRBJ2-7
CDR3 protein: CAISESTPYEQYF
CDR3 DNA: TGTGCCATCAGTGAGTCGACACCCTACGAGCAGTACTTC

D gene: -
clone size: once
V gene: TRBV5-1
CDR3 length: 12
J gene: TRBJ2-1
CDR3 protein: CASSSRGNEQFF
CDR3 DNA: TGCGCCAGCAGCTCGCGGGGAAACGAGCAGTTCTTC

D gene: TRBD1
clone size: -
V gene: TRBV5-8
CDR3 length: 15
J gene: TRBJ1-1
CDR3 protein: CASSSGQKANTEAFF
CDR3 DNA: TGTGCCAGCAGCTCGGGACAGAAGGCTAACACTGAAGCTTTCTTT

D gene: -
clone size: -
V gene: TRBV6-6
CDR3 length: 15
J gene: TRBJ1-3
CDR3 protein: CASSYSVRLGNTIYF
CDR3 DNA: TGTGCCAGCAGTTACTCGGTGAGGCTTGGAAACACCATATATTTT

D gene: TRBD2
clone size: -
V gene: TRBV6-1
CDR3 length: 15
J gene: TRBJ2-1
CDR3 protein: CASSEAAGGGNEQFF
CDR3 DNA: TGTGCCAGCAGTGAAGCGGCGGGAGGGGGGAATGAGCAGTTCTTC

D gene: -
clone size: -
V gene: TRBV19
CDR3 length: 15
J gene: TRBJ2-1
CDR3 protein: CASNRLDSSYNEQFF
CDR3 DNA: TGTGCCAGTAACCGACTCGACAGCTCCTACAATGAGCAGTTCTTC

D gene: -
clone size: -
V gene: TRBV6-1
CDR3 length: 11
J gene: TRBJ2-5
CDR3 protein: CASKEGETQYF
CDR3 DNA: TGTGCCAGCAAGGAGGGGGAGACCCAGTACTTC

D gene: -
clone size: -
V gene: TRBV7-9
CDR3 length: 15
J gene: TRBJ2-2
CDR3 protein: CASTRNLMNTGELFF
CDR3 DNA: TGTGCCAGCACCAGGAACCTTATGAACACCGGGGAGCTGTTTTTT

D gene: TRBD1
clone size: -
V gene: TRBV6-5
CDR3 length: 14
J gene: TRBJ1-1
CDR3 protein: CASRPTGGLTEAFF
CDR3 DNA: TGTGCCAGCAGACCGACAGGGGGCCTCACTGAAGCTTTCTTT

D gene: -
clone size: -
V gene: TRBV6-5
CDR3 length: 12
J gene: TRBJ1-2
CDR3 protein: CATLTRQYGYTF
CDR3 DNA: TGTGCCACCCTCACTCGACAGTATGGCTACACCTTC

D gene: -
clone size: -
V gene: TRBV30
CDR3 length: 12
J gene: TRBJ2-1
CDR3 protein: CAWSALSNEQFF
CDR3 DNA: TGTGCCTGGAGTGCCCTGTCGAATGAGCAGTTCTTC

D gene: -
clone size: -
V gene: TRBV11-3
CDR3 length: 12
J gene: TRBJ1-1
CDR3 protein: CASSRGNTEAFF
CDR3 DNA: TGTGCCAGCAGCAGGGGGAACACTGAAGCTTTCTTT